This note documents a single T cell receptor (beta chain) sequence. The CDR3 has 16 residues. The V segment lost 5 bases and the J segment 1 base; nucleotides outside the gene matches: 9. CDR1 and CDR2 (germline): MGHDK, SYGVNS. A J-beta primer mix and a sample-barcoded 5' primer were used in a second PCR of roughly 6 to 11 cycles. TCRdb re-called the 5' RACE reads with MiXCR, one entry per CDR3 protein. The sample lists over 1,200,000 distinct CDR3 sequences; 45% to 70% were seen once. The data stem from a study of blood T cells in healthy people across ages. The sequence was collected from a man younger than 35 in good health. Sequenced sample: blood. The chain carries TRBV25-1 and TRBJ1-1, with 8 bases lining up with TRBD1. CDR3 DNA: TGTGCCAGCAGTCCTACGGACAGGGCGGCGAACACTGAAGCTTTCTTT. Translation: CASSPTDRAANTEAFF. Complete variable domain (other parts from reference TRBV25-1 and TRBJ1-1): EADIYQTPRYLVIGTGKKITLECSQTMGHDKMYWYQQDPGMELHLIHYSYGVNSTEKGDLSSESTVSRIRTEHFPLTLESARPSHTSQYLCASSPTDRAANTEAFFGQGTRLTVV.